This TCR beta chain was found in a study of blood T cell repertoires in COVID-19. Study as a whole: From the United States, Italy and Spain came samples of acute and convalescent COVID-19.

The authors' processing: By means of reference gene primer amplification, nucleated cell counts were estimated. The assay was immunoSEQ multiplex PCR, and TCRdb's table has in-frame clones only and misses some. V and J calls plus clone size are reproduced from that table; the DNA served to infer D and trimming. The sample holds 150,000 to 200,000 clones, almost 80% seen once. The CDR3 extends over 14 amino acids. J was trimmed by 2 bases and V by 4 bases; bases with no gene match: 5. Germline CDR1 SGHNT, CDR2 YYREEE (reference sequence). The source is a man aged 55 to 69 with active or convalescent COVID-19. The V and J genes are TRBV5-4 and TRBJ2-5, with 7 bases lining up with TRBD1. Sequencing was done on a sample of peripheral blood. This CDR3 is CASSVPGQQETQYF. The CDR3 DNA follows: TGTGCCAGCAGCGTTCCGGGACAGCAAGAGACCCAGTACTTC. The full variable domain, with the rest looked up from reference TRBV5-4 and TRBJ2-5, is ETGVTQSPTHLIKTRGQQVTLRCSSQSGHNTVSWYQQALGQGPQFIFQYYREEENGRGNFPPRFSGLQFPNYSSELNVNALELDDSALYLCASSVPGQQETQYFGPGTRLLVL.